The T cell receptor beta chain under discussion was sequenced for a study of response to subunit inactivated influenza vaccine. General study points: Few new T cells, the authors suggested, are recruited by each seasonal influenza vaccination.

Germline values: CDR1 KGHDR, CDR2 SFDVKD. Trimming shortened V by 3 bases and J by 6 bases, and 8 bases separated the two germline ends. The CDR3 is 12 residues long. In regard to this clonotype: Its antigen is not known.

TCRdb re-analysed the RT-PCR reads in MiXCR, keeping a single row per CDR3 protein. In the table there are a few hundred thousand distinct CDR3 sequences, around a fifth of which are singletons. The specimen was PBMCs from blood, collected roughly 20 months after vaccination. This receptor was obtained from a man aged 50 to 75 who received an inactivated influenza vaccine. The chain is built from TRBV24-1 and TRBJ2-7; D gene ambiguous. The CDR3 is CATSDKSSEQYF. The CDR3 bases are TGTGCCACCAGTGATAAAAGTAGCGAGCAGTACTTC.